Below, 28 T cell receptor beta chains from the same sample are listed, as sequenced in a study of T-cell memory formation after mild COVID-19 listed by TCRdb under 2021. The library was produced with 5' RACE. Instrument used: Illumina NovaSeq 6000. The public reads were quality trimmed at Q25 with fastp and then assembled into clones with MiXCR by TCRdb, keeping productive beta chains. Duplicate CDR3 protein sequences are folded into a single record with the most common DNA and genes. The sample yields a few hundred thousand distinct CDR3 sequences; 21% were counted once. Under 15% of the sample rests with the top ten. The sequenced sample consisted of PBMCs or a T cell subset sorted from them (not recorded which). The receptor set was obtained from an adult woman who had mild COVID-19 (a few samples of this study predate the infection). The sample titles of this study are shuffled in the database, so cell type and time point are left out; the donor was told from shared clones.

The V gene is TRBV6-1, the J gene TRBJ2-7, with 7 positions matching TRBD1. V lost 6 bases to trimming and J lost 2 bases; unmatched junction nucleotides: 7. The germline gives CDR1 MNHNS, CDR2 SASEGT. The CDR3 spans 14 residues. In DNA, the CDR3 is TGTGCCAGCAGCCAGCCCGGACAGGCCTACGAGCAGTACTTC. This sequence encodes CASSQPGQAYEQYF.

This chain connects TRBV7-9 to TRBJ2-5; D unclear. The CDR3 spans 13 residues. Germline assignment: CDR1 SEHNR and CDR2 FQNEAQ (reference sequence). V was shortened by 4 bases and J by 4 bases, with 10 bases between the two germline ends. CDR3 DNA sequence: TGTGCCAGCAGCTCCACTCTTCCAGAGACCCAGTACTTC. Translation gives CASSSTLPETQYF.

This clonotype was detected only a few times. The chain is built from TRBV19 and TRBJ2-7, with no clear D. V gave up 0 bases and J gave up 2 bases, with 5 bases separating them. The CDR3 covers 13 residues. Germline loops: CDR1 LNHDA, CDR2 SQIVND (reference sequence). CDR3 in DNA: TGTGCCAGTAGTATAGACCCCGCCTACGAGCAGTACTTC. It codes for CASSIDPAYEQYF.

The V call is TRBV9, the J call TRBJ2-1; tentatively, D is TRBD1 (7 bases). V lost 0 bases to trimming and J lost 2 bases, with 9 bases between them. Germline CDR1 SGDLS, CDR2 YYNGEE. The CDR3 runs 15 residues. The CDR3 protein is CASSVGRGAYNEQFF. The CDR3 coding sequence is TGTGCCAGCAGCGTAGGCAGGGGGGCCTACAATGAGCAGTTCTTC.

The V gene is TRBV14, the J gene TRBJ2-2; D is possibly TRBD2 (6 bases). V was clipped by 0 bases and J by 1 base, with 15 bases between them. Germline-derived CDR1 and CDR2 are SGHDN and FVKESK. CDR3 length: 18 residues. The CDR3 loop is CASSQDALRLGNTGELFF. DNA for the CDR3: TGTGCCAGCAGCCAAGATGCTCTGAGACTAGGGAACACCGGGGAGCTGTTTTTT.

In this sample, this clonotype turned up many times. V and J are TRBV5-5 and TRBJ2-5; the match to TRBD1 covers 7 bases. Losses at the gene ends were 3 bases for V and 5 bases for J; bases not matched to a gene: 13. CDR3 length: 16 amino acids. CDR1 is SGHKS and CDR2 is YYEKEE in the germline V gene (reference sequence). The CDR3 loop is CASSSASQTGSETQYF. The CDR3 DNA reads TGTGCCAGCAGCTCTGCATCTCAGACAGGGTCGGAGACCCAGTACTTC.

V usage is TRBV24-1 and J usage is TRBJ2-2; TRBD1 is a possible D gene (5 bases). Per germline, CDR1 KGHDR and CDR2 SFDVKD. The CDR3 runs 16 residues. V was cut by 1 base and J by 0 bases, with 8 bases left in between. The CDR3 reads CATSDFGRANTGELFF. CDR3 bases: TGTGCCACCAGTGATTTCGGCAGGGCGAACACCGGGGAGCTGTTTTTT.

This rearrangement joins TRBV20-1 to TRBJ2-1, with 11 bases fitting TRBD2. The CDR3 loop spans 14 amino acids. Trimming took 3 bases from V and 10 from J; bases not matched to a gene: 8. Looked up from germline, CDR1 is DFQATT and CDR2 is SNEGSKA (reference sequence). The CDR3, as DNA: TGCAGTGCTAGTTATACTAGCGGGAGCCTGGAGCAGTTCTTC. Protein: CSASYTSGSLEQFF.

This clonotype occurred a few times. The rearrangement joins TRBV7-2 to TRBJ2-1; D call uncertain. The CDR3 spans 12 residues. The V and J ends lost 5 bases and 12 bases respectively, with 14 bases between them. The germline V gene has CDR1 SGHTA and CDR2 FQGNSA. The CDR3 loop is CASSASTSGQFF. In nucleotides, the CDR3 is TGTGCCAGCAGCGCCTCCACATCGGGGCAGTTCTTC.

V and J are TRBV20-1 and TRBJ2-3, with D maybe TRBD2 (6 bases). Germline CDR1 and CDR2: DFQATT and SNEGSKA (reference sequence). This CDR3 is built from 15 residues. Trimming pared 1 base from V and 1 base from J, leaving 12 bases between. The DNA of the CDR3 is TGCAGTGCTAGAGTGAGGCGGGGCGGCACAGATACGCAGTATTTT. The encoded protein is CSARVRRGGTDTQYF.

In its sample, this clonotype was seen many times. V and J are TRBV12-3 or TRBV12-4 and TRBJ2-1; 8 bases agree with TRBD2. The CDR3 spans 14 residues. V was pared by 4 bases and J by 4 bases, with 3 bases of the junction left unmatched. CDR3 coding DNA: TGTGCCAGCAGTTCTAGCGGGCAATACAATGAGCAGTTCTTC. This codes for CASSSSGQYNEQFF.

The chain is built from TRBV4-3 and TRBJ2-5; D remains ambiguous. CDR1 LGHNA and CDR2 YSLEER come from the germline V gene. The CDR3 has 13 residues. V was cut by 0 bases and J by 5 bases, with 7 bases left in between. Written as DNA, the CDR3 is TGCGCCAGCAGCCAAGATAATCAGGAGACCCAGTACTTC. Residues: CASSQDNQETQYF.

This sequence joins TRBV12-3 or TRBV12-4 and TRBJ2-7; 10 positions match TRBD2. The J segment lost 3 bases and the V segment lost 3 bases, leaving 8 bases of the junction unmatched. The CDR3 contains 16 residues. As DNA, the CDR3 is TGTGCCAGCAGTTTTGCCCCCAGCGGGAGGGTCTACGAGCAGTACTTC. Protein sequence: CASSFAPSGRVYEQYF.

The chain recombines TRBV5-1 with TRBJ1-2, with D possibly TRBD1 on 5 matching bases. Trimming removed 5 bases at V and 3 bases at J, with 8 bases between. Germline V CDR1 and CDR2: SGHRS, YFSETQ. The CDR3 is 12 residues long. This chain's CDR3 is CASRQEDYGYTF. CDR3 DNA: TGCGCCAGCAGACAGGAAGACTATGGCTACACCTTC. Full variable domain (remainder filled in from reference TRBV5-1 and TRBJ1-2): KAGVTQTPRYLIKTRGQQVTLSCSPISGHRSVSWYQQTPGQGLQFLFEYFSETQRNKGNFPGRFSGRQFSNSRSEMNVSTLELGDSALYLCASRQEDYGYTFGSGTRLTVV.

The CDR3 DNA reads as TGTGCCAGCGGGCTACAGCGCGAGCAGTACTTC. Its protein product is CASGLQREQYF. V and J are TRBV3-1 and TRBJ2-7; D not resolved. Germline V gene data show CDR1 as LGHDT and CDR2 as YNNKEL (reference sequence). Trimming left V 8 bases short and J 6 bases short, with 11 bases between. The CDR3 sequence is 11 residues long.

The chain joins TRBV5-1 to TRBJ1-3; 7 bases match TRBD1. CDR1 and CDR2 (germline): SGHRS, YFSETQ. Unmatched junction bases numbered 5, after V lost 0 bases and J lost 8 bases. The CDR3 has 14 residues. The CDR3 DNA follows: TGCGCCAGCAGCTTGGGACAGGGTCGCGACACCATATATTTT. Protein sequence: CASSLGQGRDTIYF.

This clonotype has more than one count but fewer than ten. V and J are TRBV20-1 and TRBJ2-1, with D tentatively TRBD1 (5 bases). Per germline, CDR1 DFQATT and CDR2 SNEGSKA (reference sequence). The V gene lost 6 bases and the J gene lost 2 bases, with 20 bases spanning the gap. The length of the CDR3 is 16 residues. CDR3 sequence (DNA): TGCAGTGCCGTTCACCCCGGGTCGACAGCCTACAATGAGCAGTTCTTC. It encodes CSAVHPGSTAYNEQFF.

The rearrangement links TRBV7-8 to TRBJ2-3; possibly TRBD1 or TRBD2 for D (5 bases each). Germline CDR1 SGHVS, CDR2 FQNEAQ. Trimming left V 5 bases short and J 7 bases short, with 22 bases between. CDR3 length: 16 amino acids. The CDR3 reads CASSLWDRRRRHTQYF. In DNA form, the CDR3 reads TGTGCCAGCAGCCTCTGGGACCGCCGCCGCCGTCATACGCAGTATTTT. The variable domain in full, completed from reference TRBV7-8 and TRBJ2-3, reads GAGVSQSPRYKVAKRGQDVALRCDPISGHVSLFWYQQALGQGPEFLTYFQNEAQLDKSGLPSDRFFAERPEGSVSTLKIQRTQQEDSAVYLCASSLWDRRRRHTQYFGPGTRLTVL.

This clonotype was observed a single time. This sequence joins TRBV12-3 or TRBV12-4 and TRBJ1-5; 7 bases fit TRBD1. Trimming cost V 3 bases and J 7 bases; bases outside gene matches: 3. This CDR3 is 13 amino acids long. This CDR3 is CASSFTGDQPQHF. CDR3 nucleotides: TGTGCCAGCAGTTTCACAGGGGACCAGCCCCAGCATTTT.

By its share, this clonotype is medium-sized. The rearrangement joins TRBV5-4 to TRBJ1-2, with D uncertain. Trimming stripped 0 bases from V and 2 bases from J, with 11 bases between. From germline, CDR1 is SGHNT and CDR2 YYREEE (reference sequence). This CDR3 is built from 15 residues. The CDR3 spells CASSLEKGVNYGYTF. The CDR3 region has the DNA TGTGCCAGCAGCTTGGAGAAGGGAGTCAACTATGGCTACACCTTC.

The genes are TRBV12-3 or TRBV12-4 and TRBJ2-1; no reliable D call. The V end lost 5 bases, the J end lost 0 bases, and 17 bases lay between the germline ends. The CDR3 runs to 17 residues. CDR3 sequence reads: CASSSETLALSYNEQFF. The CDR3 bases are TGTGCCAGCAGTAGCGAGACTTTAGCACTCTCCTACAATGAGCAGTTCTTC.

The chain employs TRBV6-2 or TRBV6-3 and TRBJ2-1, with TRBD1 matching 8 bases. Germline CDR1 MNHEY, CDR2 SVGEGT. J gave up 5 bases and V 6 bases, and 3 bases lay outside the gene matches. The CDR3 spans 13 residues. CDR3: CASRIQGDNEQFF. In nucleotides, the CDR3 is TGTGCCAGCAGGATACAGGGGGACAATGAGCAGTTCTTC.

The chain joins TRBV21-1 to TRBJ2-7; TRBD2, the table's D call, was not compared with the DNA. TRBV21-1 is shown as a pseudogene. The CDR3 spans 15 residues. The CDR3 loop reads CATLSNAHGSNEQYF. The CDR3 nucleotides are TGTGCCACCCTCTCAAACGCACACGGGAGTAACGAGCAGTACTTC.

This clonotype was seen a handful of times. The rearrangement links TRBV2 to TRBJ2-3; tentative D call: TRBD2 (5 bases). This CDR3 comprises 13 residues. The V gene's germline CDR1 is SNHLY and CDR2 FYNNEI. V shed 4 bases and J shed 6 bases, with 11 bases lying between them. Written as DNA, the CDR3 is TGTGCCAGCAGTGTTGTAGCGCTCGATACGCAGTATTTT. It specifies CASSVVALDTQYF. Full variable domain (missing parts from reference TRBV2 and TRBJ2-3): EPEVTQTPSHQVTQMGQEVILRCVPISNHLYFYWYRQILGQKVEFLVSFYNNEISEKSEIFDDQFSVERPDGSNFTLKIRSTKLEDSAMYFCASSVVALDTQYFGPGTRLTVL.

The chain couples TRBV24-1 to TRBJ2-2; tentative D call: TRBD2 (6 bases). V was pared by 5 bases and J by 5 bases, with 11 bases between. Germline assignment: CDR1 KGHDR and CDR2 SFDVKD. The CDR3 is made up of 14 amino acids. CDR3 region: CATSGPRGTGELFF. In DNA, the CDR3 is TGTGCCACCAGTGGTCCCCGGGGGACCGGGGAGCTGTTTTTT.

This clonotype was seen more than once but under ten times. The V gene is TRBV11-1, the J gene TRBJ2-1; tentative D call: TRBD1 (6 bases). In germline, CDR1 is SGHAT, CDR2 FQDESV (reference sequence). This CDR3 has 14 residues. Trimming shortened V by 6 bases and J by 2 bases, and 11 bases separated the two germline ends. CDR3 nucleotides: TGTGCCAGCAGTTCCAGGGACACCTACAATGAGCAGTTCTTC. Its translation is CASSSRDTYNEQFF.

The CDR3 is CARTNGGGSGSISYEQYF. The CDR3 DNA reads TGTGCCAGAACCAACGGTGGGGGCTCGGGTTCGATTTCCTACGAGCAGTACTTC. The V and J genes are TRBV12-3 or TRBV12-4 and TRBJ2-7, with D perhaps TRBD1 (6 bases). The CDR3 has 18 residues. Trimming shortened V by 9 bases and J by 1 base, and 28 bases separated the two germline ends.

This clonotype was detected a few times. V is TRBV28 and J is TRBJ1-5, with TRBD1 as a possible D gene (6 bases). Germline CDR1 reads MDHEN; CDR2 reads SYDVKM. V was clipped by 1 base and J by 5 bases, with 9 bases between them. The CDR3 loop spans 14 amino acids. The chain's CDR3 is CASSLYRADQPQHF. CDR3 DNA sequence: TGTGCCAGCAGTTTATACAGGGCGGATCAGCCCCAGCATTTT.